The entry that follows covers one T cell receptor beta chain sequence. This entry belongs to a study of Ad26.COV2.S vaccination and SARS-CoV-2 variants. Study-level information: The vaccine Ad26.COV2.S was put into the muscle once, or twice with 56 days between.

Libraries were prepared by immunoSEQ multiplex PCR; TCRdb keeps only in-frame clonotypes and omits some of them. This repertoire shows about 400,000 clones, 80% to 95% found once; its top ten account for 1.5% to 2%. Treatment of the sample: some 20 received Ad26.COV2.S at low or high dose, single or two shots; several received placebo; per-sample allocation not given. Material that was analyzed had been drawn on day 63 after the first vaccine or placebo injection. V lost 0 bases, J lost 6 bases, and 9 bases lay in between. Per the germline V gene, CDR1 is KGHSH and CDR2 is LQKENI. The length of the CDR3 is 13 residues.

The specimen comprised peripheral blood, sampled in a trial of Ad26.COV2.S vaccine versus placebo. The chain couples TRBV18 to TRBJ2-7, with D uncertain. This sequence was found in a person between 18 and 65 years old who received the Ad26.COV2.S COVID-19 vaccine or a placebo. CDR3 sequence: CASSPPFSPEQYF. The CDR3 DNA is TGTGCCAGCTCACCACCGTTCTCCCCCGAGCAGTACTTC. The whole variable domain, filled in from reference TRBV18 and TRBJ2-7, reads NAGVMQNPRHLVRRRGQEARLRCSPMKGHSHVYWYRQLPEEGLKFMVYLQKENIIDESGMPKERFSAEFPKEGPSILRIQQVVRGDSAAYFCASSPPFSPEQYFGPGTRLTVT.